This entry is about one TCR beta chain. What it binds is not known. MiXCR was run by TCRdb on the 5' RACE reads, yielding one entry per CDR3 protein. The table has approximately 400,000 distinct CDR3 sequences, more than 15% seen once. These data belong to a study of T-cell memory formation after mild COVID-19. Findings and limits, study-wide: The SARS-CoV-2 specificity of second-wave clones reaching peak at day 37 remained unverified.

Germline assignment: CDR1 LGHNA and CDR2 YNFKEQ. Trimming pared 1 base from V and 11 bases from J, leaving 11 bases between. CDR3 size: 12 residues. The chain is built from TRBV4-2 and TRBJ1-1; the D gene is possibly TRBD1 (6 bases). The source material was PBMCs or a T cell subset sorted from them (not recorded which). This clonotype originated in a man between 18 and 29 years old who had mild COVID-19 (a few samples of this study predate the infection). Cell type and time point are not known. DNA of the CDR3: TGTGCCAGCAGCCAAGGGGGGGCTCGGGCTTTCTTT. This gives the protein CASSQGGARAFF.